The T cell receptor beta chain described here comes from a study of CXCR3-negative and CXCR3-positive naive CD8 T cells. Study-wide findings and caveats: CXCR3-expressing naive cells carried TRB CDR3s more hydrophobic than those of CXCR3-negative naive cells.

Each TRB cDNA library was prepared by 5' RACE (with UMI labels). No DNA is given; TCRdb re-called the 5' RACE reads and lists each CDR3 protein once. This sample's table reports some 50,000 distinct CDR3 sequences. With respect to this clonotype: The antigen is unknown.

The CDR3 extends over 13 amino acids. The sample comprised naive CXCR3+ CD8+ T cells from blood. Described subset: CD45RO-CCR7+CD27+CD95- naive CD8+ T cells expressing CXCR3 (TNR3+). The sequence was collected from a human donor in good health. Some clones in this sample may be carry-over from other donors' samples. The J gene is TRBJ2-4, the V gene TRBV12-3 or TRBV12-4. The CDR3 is CASSFVEKNIQYF.